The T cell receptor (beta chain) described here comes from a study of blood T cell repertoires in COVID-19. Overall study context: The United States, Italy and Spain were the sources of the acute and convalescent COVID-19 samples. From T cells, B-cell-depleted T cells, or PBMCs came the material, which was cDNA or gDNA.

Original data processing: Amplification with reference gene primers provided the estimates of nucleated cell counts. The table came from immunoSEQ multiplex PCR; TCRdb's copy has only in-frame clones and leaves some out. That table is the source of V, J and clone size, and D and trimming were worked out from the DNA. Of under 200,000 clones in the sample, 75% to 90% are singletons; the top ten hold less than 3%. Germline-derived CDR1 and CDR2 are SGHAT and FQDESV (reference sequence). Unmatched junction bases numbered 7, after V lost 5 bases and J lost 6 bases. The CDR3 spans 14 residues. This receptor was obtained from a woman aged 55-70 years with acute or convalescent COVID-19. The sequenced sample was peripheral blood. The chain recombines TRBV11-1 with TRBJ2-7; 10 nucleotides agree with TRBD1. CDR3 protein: CASSPDRGLGEQYF. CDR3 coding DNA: TGTGCCAGCAGCCCCGACAGGGGGCTTGGCGAGCAGTACTTC.